A single sample is the source of the 17 T cell receptor beta chains below, sequenced in a study of patients and donors after allogeneic stem cell transplantation. MiXCR, applied by TCRdb to the RT-PCR reads, yields one record per CDR3 protein. The repertoire holds 200,000 to 250,000 distinct CDR3 sequences, roughly 13% seen once, with 11% in the top ten. The sample comprised blood, either unsorted or a sorted T cell fraction (not recorded which). Source of these receptors: a human donor who was either an allogeneic HSCT recipient or a stem cell or donor lymphocyte infusion donor (not recorded which). It is not recorded whose cells these are; they may come from a transplant donor.

There are many counts of this clonotype. The chain recombines TRBV7-2 with TRBJ2-3; 8 positions match TRBD2. Germline loops: CDR1 SGHTA, CDR2 FQGNSA. The trim removed 1 base at V and 6 bases at J, leaving 12 bases unmatched. This CDR3 contains 17 residues. CDR3 bases: TGTGCCAGCAGCTTAGACTCGGGGGGGCTCTTAGCTGATACGCAGTATTTT. Translating it yields CASSLDSGGLLADTQYF.

This clonotype was observed at least ten times. The genes are TRBV29-1 and TRBJ2-1; D might be TRBD1 or TRBD2, each matching 5 bases. V was shortened by 6 bases and J by 0 bases, with 12 bases between the two germline ends. The CDR3 totals 14 residues. Germline assignment: CDR1 SQVTM and CDR2 ANQGSEA. As DNA, the CDR3 is TGCAGCGTCCCGGGACCTAGCTCCTACAATGAGCAGTTCTTC. It specifies CSVPGPSSYNEQFF.

The sample holds many counts of this clonotype. V and J are TRBV4-3 and TRBJ1-2, with TRBD1 identical over 7 bases. Germline V CDR1 and CDR2: LGHNA, YSLEER. The V segment lost 1 base and the J segment 4 bases; nucleotides outside the gene matches: 6. This CDR3 is built from 15 residues. This CDR3 is CASSQGGTVGYGYTF. In nucleotides, the CDR3 is TGCGCCAGCAGCCAAGGGGGGACAGTGGGCTATGGCTACACCTTC.

This clonotype appeared a few times. The chain uses TRBV5-1 and TRBJ2-7; perhaps TRBD1 as D (6 bases). Germline V CDR1 and CDR2: SGHRS, YFSETQ. Trimming cost V 2 bases and J 2 bases, with 14 bases left between them. CDR3 length equals 15 residues. The CDR3 loop reads CASSFTSTGTYEQYF. Written as DNA, the CDR3 is TGCGCCAGCAGCTTCACTTCAACAGGGACCTACGAGCAGTACTTC.

The sample holds a few counts of this clonotype. J is TRBJ2-3 and V is TRBV7-6; TRBD1 matches 7 bases. The CDR3 covers 17 residues. Germline V gene lookup returns CDR1 SGHVS and CDR2 FNYEAQ. Trimming removed 1 base from V and 2 bases from J; junction bases left unmatched: 9. The CDR3 is CASSLGVQGVSTDTQYF. DNA of the CDR3: TGTGCCAGCAGCTTAGGTGTCCAGGGGGTTTCCACAGATACGCAGTATTTT.

The sample holds one count of this clonotype. J is TRBJ1-1 and V is TRBV7-2; possible D gene TRBD1, 5 bases. CDR1 and CDR2 (germline): SGHTA, FQGNSA. V was cut by 5 bases and J by 9 bases, with 13 bases left in between. The CDR3 is 12 residues long. The CDR3 DNA reads as TGTGCCAGCAGCAGAGCAGGGAGTAAAGCTTTCTTT. Protein: CASSRAGSKAFF.

This clonotype came up many times. The V and J genes are TRBV25-1 and TRBJ2-2; D gene ambiguous. Germline CDR1 and CDR2: MGHDK and SYGVNS. CDR3 length equals 13 residues. V was pared by 4 bases and J by 3 bases, with 6 bases between. CDR3 nucleotide sequence: TGTGCCAGCAGTGCCCACGACACCGGGGAGCTGTTTTTT. Translating gives CASSAHDTGELFF.

This clonotype was observed a few times. The rearrangement joins TRBV7-9 to TRBJ1-6; D may be TRBD1 (6 bases). CDR3 length equals 14 residues. Per the germline V gene, CDR1 is SEHNR and CDR2 is FQNEAQ (reference sequence). The ends were cut back, 6 bases at V and 6 bases at J, with 12 bases in the middle. CDR3 in DNA: TGTGCCAGCAGACCCGACAGGTTTAATTCACCCCTCCACTTT. Protein: CASRPDRFNSPLHF.

A few counts support this clonotype. The chain links TRBV7-2 to TRBJ1-2; no clear D gene. Trimming removed 5 bases from V and 2 bases from J, with 15 bases in between. Per the germline V gene, CDR1 is SGHTA and CDR2 is FQGNSA. The CDR3 consists of 15 residues. Written as DNA, the CDR3 is TGTGCCAGCAGCCCCTCCCCTGGGCGGAACTATGGCTACACCTTC. Protein sequence: CASSPSPGRNYGYTF.

This clonotype was observed a handful of times. The genes are TRBV7-6 and TRBJ2-1, with 8 bases lining up with TRBD1. This CDR3 is 15 amino acids long. With 4 bases clipped from V and 1 base from J, the junction kept 3 bases outside the gene matches. The germline CDR1 and CDR2 sequences are SGHVS and FNYEAQ. CDR3 DNA: TGTGCCAGCAGCTACGACAGGGGTTCCTACAATGAGCAGTTCTTC. Protein: CASSYDRGSYNEQFF.

This clonotype was recorded a few times. The V call is TRBV20-1, the J call TRBJ2-1; tentative D call: TRBD1 (5 bases). Trimming took off 0 bases at V and 3 bases at J, with 9 bases between the two ends. Germline V gene sequence: CDR1 DFQATT, CDR2 SNEGSKA (reference sequence). This CDR3 is built from 14 residues. The CDR3 DNA reads as TGCAGTGCTAGAGATAGACAGCACTACAATGAGCAGTTCTTC. Its protein is CSARDRQHYNEQFF.

This chain uses TRBV12-3 or TRBV12-4 with TRBJ2-1, with 8 nucleotides matching TRBD2. V dropped 6 bases and J dropped 10; count of bases not matched to a gene: 8. The length of the CDR3 is 13 residues. CDR3 residues: CASSRGGLGEQFF. The CDR3 DNA sequence: TGTGCCAGCAGCCGGGGGGGACTAGGCGAGCAGTTCTTC.

This clonotype was observed many times. The rearrangement links TRBV20-1 to TRBJ1-5; tentatively, D is TRBD1 (5 bases). V was pared by 4 bases and J by 3 bases, with 13 bases between. CDR3 size: 14 residues. Germline V lookup: CDR1 DFQATT, CDR2 SNEGSKA (reference sequence). The CDR3 region has the DNA TGCAGTGCTATACGGGACGGCACCAATCAGCCCCAGCATTTT. Translating it yields CSAIRDGTNQPQHF.

The V and J genes are TRBV20-1 and TRBJ2-7, with TRBD1 identical over 10 bases. The V gene end was trimmed by 6 bases and the J gene end by 3 bases; junction bases not matched to a gene: 5. Germline V lookup: CDR1 DFQATT, CDR2 SNEGSKA (reference sequence). The CDR3 covers 13 residues. The CDR3 is CSAVGDRGYEQYF. CDR3 in DNA: TGCAGTGCCGTCGGGGACAGGGGCTACGAGCAGTACTTC.

The V gene is TRBV20-1, the J gene TRBJ1-1; 12 nucleotides line up with TRBD1. The germline CDR1 and CDR2 sequences are DFQATT and SNEGSKA (reference sequence). J lost 6 bases, V lost 6 bases, and 8 bases had no gene match. CDR3 length: 14 amino acids. CDR3: CSAEAGTGGPEAFF. The CDR3 DNA reads as TGCAGTGCCGAAGCCGGGACAGGGGGCCCTGAAGCTTTCTTT.

The rearrangement links TRBV6-5 to TRBJ2-7, with TRBD2 matching 12 bases. CDR3 length: 16 amino acids. The germline V gene encodes CDR1 MNHEY and CDR2 SVGAGI. Unmatched junction bases numbered 5, after V lost 3 bases and J lost 2 bases. CDR3 loop: CASSYRTSGTPYEQYF. The DNA for the CDR3 is TGTGCCAGCAGTTATCGGACTAGCGGGACTCCCTACGAGCAGTACTTC.

This clonotype has ten or more counts. This chain uses TRBV7-3 with TRBJ2-1; 7 bases are shared with TRBD2. Germline V CDR1 and CDR2: SGHTA, FQGTGA. This CDR3 region has 14 residues. V shed 5 bases and J 2 bases; nucleotides not matched to a gene: 3. CDR3 sequence (DNA): TGTGCCAGCAGCCCCGGACTAGCCTACAATGAGCAGTTCTTC. It yields the protein CASSPGLAYNEQFF.